This TCR beta chain was documented in a study of blood T cells in healthy people across ages. Through a sample-barcoded 5' primer and a J-beta primer mix, a second PCR was run for roughly 6 to 11 cycles. TCRdb analysed the 5' RACE reads with MiXCR anew, one entry per CDR3 protein. The profile covers just under 550,000 distinct CDR3 sequences, with nearly 25% appearing a single time and around 10% taken by the ten largest. As concerns this clonotype: Its target is not known.

Per germline, CDR1 ENHRY and CDR2 SYGVKD. The CDR3 extends over 16 amino acids. Unmatched junction bases numbered 6, after V lost 1 base and J lost 0 bases. Study-wide results and limits: Diversity was estimated from one million T cells, and these estimates were considered underestimates.

These data also featured in a second study, about T cells of mothers and their children.

V usage is TRBV10-3 and J usage is TRBJ2-7; 7 bases map to TRBD2. The material sequenced was blood. The TCR comes from a boy aged 5-17 years in good health. The DNA of the CDR3 is TGTGCCATCAGTGAGTTTCGAACTAGCGCCTCCTACGAGCAGTACTTC. This sequence encodes CAISEFRTSASYEQYF.